The source of this TCR beta chain is a study of somatic mutations in cytotoxic T cells in rheumatoid arthritis. Here immunoSEQ multiplex PCR was the method, and the copy in TCRdb shows in-frame clones only, minus some. The sample includes 20,000 to 25,000 clones, around 84% seen only once; the top ten take 18%. This clone was recorded only once. As yet, its antigen is unknown. V was shortened by 6 bases and J by 4 bases, with 17 bases between the two germline ends. The CDR3 loop spans 15 amino acids. Germline V gene lookup returns CDR1 SGHDT and CDR2 YYEEEE. Study conclusions and caveats: It was in rheumatoid arthritis patients, but not in healthy controls, that CD8+ clonality increased with age. Measurement of CD8+ T-cell clonality revealed no significant difference between rheumatoid arthritis patients and age-matched healthy controls.

The sequence derives from a woman aged 45-59 years in good health. The gene calls are TRBV5-6 and TRBJ2-1, with a weak D call TRBD2 (7 bases). The sample comprised CD8+ T cells sorted from blood. The CDR3 sequence: CASTLRAGAYNEQFF. CDR3 nucleotides: TGTGCCAGCACCCTGAGGGCGGGGGCATACAATGAGCAGTTCTTC.